This T cell receptor (beta chain) was found in a study of cytomegalovirus exposure and HLA in healthy donors. Study results and caveats: For cytomegalovirus status, the classifier reportedly gave diagnoses with high specificity and sensitivity. When analyzed later, the rates of TCR association showed variation by HLA locus, with DRB1 the most and HLA-C the fewest.

The PCR employed 60 Vbeta primers together with 13 Jbeta primers. Sequencing used immunoSEQ multiplex PCR; TCRdb keeps in-frame clones, though not all of them. This repertoire shows about 240,000 clones, around 80% found once; its top ten account for roughly 7.4%. Remarks on this clone: Its matching antigen is unknown.

Germline V gene lookup returns CDR1 MNHEY and CDR2 SMNVEV (reference sequence). The trim removed 4 bases at V and 2 bases at J, leaving 6 bases unmatched. The CDR3 consists of 15 residues. Sequencing input: PBMCs. The chain joins TRBV27 to TRBJ1-1; 8 bases match TRBD1. This clonotype originated in a woman aged 60-75 years in good health and CMV-seropositive. CDR3 nucleotide sequence: TGTGCCAGCAGTTCAACCGGACAGGGAAACACTGAAGCTTTCTTT. This gives the protein CASSSTGQGNTEAFF.